This TCR beta chain was documented in a study of T cells after yellow fever vaccination. Making TCR cDNA involved 5'RACE template switching, which added UMIs and a universal primer site. TCRdb recomputed calls from the 5' RACE reads with MiXCR, one row per CDR3 protein. The repertoire includes hundreds of thousands of distinct CDR3 sequences, about 13% of them detected once, and about 14% sits in the top ten. The table lists this clonotype with a few counts. As yet, its antigen is unknown. From germline, CDR1 is SGHRS and CDR2 YFSETQ. This CDR3 has 16 amino acids. V was shortened by 4 bases and J by 1 base, with 15 bases between the two germline ends. Study outcomes and limitations: A minor fraction of clonotypes spanned both CD4 and CD8 compartments. Highly abundant clonotypes carried over from the bulk population could end up in FACS-sorted repertoires as contaminants.

This TCR derives from a man aged 30 to 39 who received the YFV17D yellow fever vaccine. The chain links TRBV5-1 to TRBJ2-1; D is unclear. The material sequenced was PBMCs, taken on the day of the yellow fever booster vaccination. In nucleotides, the CDR3 is TGCGCCAGCAGCAAGATAAGGGCTGGGTCCTACAATGAGCAGTTCTTC. Residues: CASSKIRAGSYNEQFF.